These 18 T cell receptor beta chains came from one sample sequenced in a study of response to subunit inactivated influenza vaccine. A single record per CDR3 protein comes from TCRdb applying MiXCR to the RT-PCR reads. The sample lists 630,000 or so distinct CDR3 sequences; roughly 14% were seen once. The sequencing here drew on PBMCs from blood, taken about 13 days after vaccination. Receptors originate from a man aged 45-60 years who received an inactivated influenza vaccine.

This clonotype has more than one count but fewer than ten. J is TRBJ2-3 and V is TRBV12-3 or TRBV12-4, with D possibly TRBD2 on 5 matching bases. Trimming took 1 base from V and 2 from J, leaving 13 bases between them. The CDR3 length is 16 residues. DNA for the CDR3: TGTGCCAGCAGTTTAGTCGAGGGAAGGGCCACAGATACGCAGTATTTT. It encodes CASSLVEGRATDTQYF.

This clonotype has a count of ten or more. This CDR3 is CASSDTGQGVDEQFF. The CDR3 DNA reads TGTGCCAGCAGCGATACTGGACAGGGGGTCGATGAGCAGTTCTTC. The V gene is TRBV14, the J gene TRBJ2-1; 10 bases fit TRBD1. V lost 5 bases and J lost 8; bases outside the gene matches: 9. The CDR3 has 15 amino acids. In germline, CDR1 is SGHDN, CDR2 FVKESK.

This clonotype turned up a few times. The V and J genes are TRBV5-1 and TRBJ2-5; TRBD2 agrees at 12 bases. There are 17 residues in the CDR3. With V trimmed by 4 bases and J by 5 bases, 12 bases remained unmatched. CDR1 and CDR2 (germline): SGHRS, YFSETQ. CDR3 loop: CASSLNQLAGGGETQYF. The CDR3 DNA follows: TGCGCCAGCAGCCTTAACCAACTAGCGGGGGGTGGGGAGACCCAGTACTTC.

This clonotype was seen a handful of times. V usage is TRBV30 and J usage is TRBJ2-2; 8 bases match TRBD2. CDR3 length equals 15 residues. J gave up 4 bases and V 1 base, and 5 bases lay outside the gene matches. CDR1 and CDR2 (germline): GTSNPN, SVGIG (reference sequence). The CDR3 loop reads CAWSGAGAGTGELFF. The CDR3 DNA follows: TGTGCCTGGAGTGGAGCGGGGGCAGGCACCGGGGAGCTGTTTTTT.

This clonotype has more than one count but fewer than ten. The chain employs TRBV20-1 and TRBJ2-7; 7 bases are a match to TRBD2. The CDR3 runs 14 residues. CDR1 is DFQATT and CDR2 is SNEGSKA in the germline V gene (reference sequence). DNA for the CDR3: TGCTCTCTAGGGAGGGCCGGCGGCTCCTACGAGCAGTACTTC. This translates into CSLGRAGGSYEQYF.

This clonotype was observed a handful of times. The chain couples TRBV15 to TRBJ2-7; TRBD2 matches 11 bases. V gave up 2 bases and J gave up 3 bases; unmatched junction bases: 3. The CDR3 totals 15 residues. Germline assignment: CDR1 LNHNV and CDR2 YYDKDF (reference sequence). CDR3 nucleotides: TGTGCCACCAGCAGAAACCTAGCGGGGGGCTACGAGCAGTACTTC. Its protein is CATSRNLAGGYEQYF.

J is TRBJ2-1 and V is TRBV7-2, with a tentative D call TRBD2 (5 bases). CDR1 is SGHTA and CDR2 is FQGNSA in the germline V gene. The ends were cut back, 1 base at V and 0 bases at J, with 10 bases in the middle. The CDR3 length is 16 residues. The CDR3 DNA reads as TGTGCCAGCAGCTTAGACCGGGATATCTCCTACAATGAGCAGTTCTTC. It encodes CASSLDRDISYNEQFF.

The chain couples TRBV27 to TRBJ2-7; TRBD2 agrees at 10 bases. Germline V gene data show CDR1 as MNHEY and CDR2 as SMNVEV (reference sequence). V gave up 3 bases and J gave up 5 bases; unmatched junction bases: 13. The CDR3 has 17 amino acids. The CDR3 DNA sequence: TGTGCCAGCAGTTTGGGTATCGTAGCGGGAGGCAACAACGAGCAGTACTTC. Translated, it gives CASSLGIVAGGNNEQYF.

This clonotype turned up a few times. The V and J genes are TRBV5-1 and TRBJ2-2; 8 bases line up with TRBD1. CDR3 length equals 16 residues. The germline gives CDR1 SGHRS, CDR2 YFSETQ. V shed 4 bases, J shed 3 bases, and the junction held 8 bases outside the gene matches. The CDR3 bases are TGCGCCAGCAGCCTACAGGGGGGATTGGACACCGGGGAGCTGTTTTTT. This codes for CASSLQGGLDTGELFF.

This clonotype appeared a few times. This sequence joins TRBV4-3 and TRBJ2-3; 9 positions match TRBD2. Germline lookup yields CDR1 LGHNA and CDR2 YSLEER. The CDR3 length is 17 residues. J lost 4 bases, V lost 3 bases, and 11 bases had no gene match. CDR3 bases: TGCGCCAGCAGCCAGGGACCCAGCGGGAGGTCACCAGATACGCAGTATTTT. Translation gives CASSQGPSGRSPDTQYF.

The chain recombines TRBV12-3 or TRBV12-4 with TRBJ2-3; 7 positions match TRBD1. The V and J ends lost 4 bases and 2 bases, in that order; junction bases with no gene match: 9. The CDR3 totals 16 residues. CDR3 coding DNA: TGTGCCAGCAGTTCCCGGGACAGACAAACCACAGATACGCAGTATTTT. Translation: CASSSRDRQTTDTQYF.

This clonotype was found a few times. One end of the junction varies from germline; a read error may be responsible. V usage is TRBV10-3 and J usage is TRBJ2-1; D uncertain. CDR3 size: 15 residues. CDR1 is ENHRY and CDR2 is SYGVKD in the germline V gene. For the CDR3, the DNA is TGTGCCATCAGTGCGAGCCATGGAGTCTACGATGAGCAGTTCTTC. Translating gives CAISASHGVYDEQFF.

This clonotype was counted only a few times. CDR3: CASSPDRGETGELFF. DNA of the CDR3: TGTGCCAGCTCGCCCGACAGGGGAGAAACCGGGGAGCTGTTTTTT. The J gene is TRBJ2-2, the V gene TRBV18, with 8 bases that match TRBD1. CDR1 KGHSH and CDR2 LQKENI come from the germline V gene. The J segment lost 5 bases and the V segment lost 6 bases, leaving 8 bases of the junction unmatched. The CDR3 spans 15 residues.

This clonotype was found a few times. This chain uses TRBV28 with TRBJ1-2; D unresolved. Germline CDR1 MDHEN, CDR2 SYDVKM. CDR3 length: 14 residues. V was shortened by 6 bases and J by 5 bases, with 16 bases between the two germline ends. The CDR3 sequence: CASSLPRGGYGYTF. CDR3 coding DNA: TGTGCCAGCAGCCTCCCCCGGGGAGGGTATGGCTACACCTTC.

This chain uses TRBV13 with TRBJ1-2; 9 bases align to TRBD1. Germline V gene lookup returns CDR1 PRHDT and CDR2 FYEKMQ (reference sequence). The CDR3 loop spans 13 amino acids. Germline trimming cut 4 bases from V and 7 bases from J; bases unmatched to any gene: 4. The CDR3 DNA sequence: TGTGCCAGCAGCTACGGACAGGGGAGTGGCTACACCTTC. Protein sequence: CASSYGQGSGYTF.

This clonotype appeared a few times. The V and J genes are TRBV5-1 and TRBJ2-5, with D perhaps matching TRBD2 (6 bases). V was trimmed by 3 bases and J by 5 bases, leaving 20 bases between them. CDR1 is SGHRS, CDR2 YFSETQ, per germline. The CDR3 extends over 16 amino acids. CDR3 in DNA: TGCGCCAGCAGCTGGGATAGTCGGGACGCGGGGGAGACCCAGTACTTC. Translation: CASSWDSRDAGETQYF.

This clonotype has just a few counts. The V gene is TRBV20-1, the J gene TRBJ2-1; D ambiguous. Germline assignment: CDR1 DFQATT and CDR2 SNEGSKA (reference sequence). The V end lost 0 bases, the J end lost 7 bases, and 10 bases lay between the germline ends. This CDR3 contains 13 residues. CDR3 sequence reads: CSARDAVGNEQFF. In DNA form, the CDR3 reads TGCAGTGCTAGAGATGCCGTGGGGAATGAGCAGTTCTTC.

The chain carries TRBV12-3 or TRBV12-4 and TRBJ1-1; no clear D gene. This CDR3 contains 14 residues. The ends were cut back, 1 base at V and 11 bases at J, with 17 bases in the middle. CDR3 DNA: TGTGCCAGCAGTTTAGGGGCAGGAAAGAATATGGCTTTCTTT. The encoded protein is CASSLGAGKNMAFF.